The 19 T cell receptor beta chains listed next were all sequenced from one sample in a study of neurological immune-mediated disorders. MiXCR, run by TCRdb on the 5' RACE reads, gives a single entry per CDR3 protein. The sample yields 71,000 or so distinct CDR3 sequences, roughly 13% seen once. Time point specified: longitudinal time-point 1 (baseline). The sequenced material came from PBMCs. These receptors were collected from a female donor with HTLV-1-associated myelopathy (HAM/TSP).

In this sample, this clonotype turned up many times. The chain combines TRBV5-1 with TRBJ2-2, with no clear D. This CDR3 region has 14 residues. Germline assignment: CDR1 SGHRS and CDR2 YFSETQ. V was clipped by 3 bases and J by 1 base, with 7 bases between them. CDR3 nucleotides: TGCGCCAGCAGCTCCAGACTGAACACCGGGGAGCTGTTTTTT. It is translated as CASSSRLNTGELFF.

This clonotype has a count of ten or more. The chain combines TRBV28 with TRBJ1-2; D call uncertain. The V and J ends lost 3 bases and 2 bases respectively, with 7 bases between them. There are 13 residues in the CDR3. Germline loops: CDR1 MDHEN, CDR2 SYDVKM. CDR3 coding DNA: TGTGCCAGCAGTTTCGGTTTGAACTATGGCTACACCTTC. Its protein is CASSFGLNYGYTF.

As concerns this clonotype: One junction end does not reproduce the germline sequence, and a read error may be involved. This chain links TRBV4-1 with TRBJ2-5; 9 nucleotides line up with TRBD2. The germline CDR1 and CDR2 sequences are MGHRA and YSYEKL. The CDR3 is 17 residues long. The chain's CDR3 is CASSHDWPSGVRETQYF. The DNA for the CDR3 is TGCGCGAGCAGCCACGATTGGCCTAGCGGGGTGCGAGAGACCCAGTACTTC.

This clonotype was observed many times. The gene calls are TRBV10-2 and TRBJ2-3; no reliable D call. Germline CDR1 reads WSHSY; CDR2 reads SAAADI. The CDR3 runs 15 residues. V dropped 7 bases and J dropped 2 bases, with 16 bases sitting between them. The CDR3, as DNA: TGCGCCAGCATAAGGATCGGTTCATTCACAGATACGCAGTATTTT. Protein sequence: CASIRIGSFTDTQYF.

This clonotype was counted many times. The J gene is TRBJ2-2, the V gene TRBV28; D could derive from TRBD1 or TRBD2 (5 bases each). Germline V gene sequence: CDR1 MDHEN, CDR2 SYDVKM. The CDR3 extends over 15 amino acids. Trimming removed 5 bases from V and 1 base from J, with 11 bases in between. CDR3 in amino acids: CASSPGTLNTGELFF. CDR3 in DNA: TGTGCCAGCAGTCCCGGGACCCTGAACACCGGGGAGCTGTTTTTT. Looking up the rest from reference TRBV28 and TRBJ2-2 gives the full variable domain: DVKVTQSSRYLVKRTGEKVFLECVQDMDHENMFWYRQDPGLGLRLIYFSYDVKMKEKGDIPEGYSVSREKKERFSLILESASTNQTSMYLCASSPGTLNTGELFFGEGSRLTVL.

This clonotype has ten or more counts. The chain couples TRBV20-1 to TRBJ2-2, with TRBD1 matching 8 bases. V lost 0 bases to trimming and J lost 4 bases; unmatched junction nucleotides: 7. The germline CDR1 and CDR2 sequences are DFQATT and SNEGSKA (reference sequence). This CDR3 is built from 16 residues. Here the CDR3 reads CSAREVGQGITGELFF. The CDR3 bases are TGCAGTGCTAGAGAAGTAGGACAGGGAATCACCGGGGAGCTGTTTTTT.

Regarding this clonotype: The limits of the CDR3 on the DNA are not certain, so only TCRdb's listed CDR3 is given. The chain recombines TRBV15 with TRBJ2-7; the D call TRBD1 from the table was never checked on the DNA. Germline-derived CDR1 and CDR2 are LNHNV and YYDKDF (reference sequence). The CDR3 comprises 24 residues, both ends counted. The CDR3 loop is CATSSQTSVYFCAAAGTGYDEQYF.

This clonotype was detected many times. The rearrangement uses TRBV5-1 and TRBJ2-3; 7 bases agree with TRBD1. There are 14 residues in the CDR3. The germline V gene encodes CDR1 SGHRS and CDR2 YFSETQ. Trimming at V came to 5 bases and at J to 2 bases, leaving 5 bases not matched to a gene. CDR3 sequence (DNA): TGCGCCAGCAGGCCTGGGACAGCCACAGATACGCAGTATTTT. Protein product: CASRPGTATDTQYF.

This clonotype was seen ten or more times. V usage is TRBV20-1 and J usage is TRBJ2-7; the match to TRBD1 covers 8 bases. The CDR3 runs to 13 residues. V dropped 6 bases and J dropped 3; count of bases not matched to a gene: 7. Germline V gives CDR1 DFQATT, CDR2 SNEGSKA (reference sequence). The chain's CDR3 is CSAATGQDYEQYF. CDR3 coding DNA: TGCAGTGCCGCCACGGGACAGGACTACGAGCAGTACTTC.

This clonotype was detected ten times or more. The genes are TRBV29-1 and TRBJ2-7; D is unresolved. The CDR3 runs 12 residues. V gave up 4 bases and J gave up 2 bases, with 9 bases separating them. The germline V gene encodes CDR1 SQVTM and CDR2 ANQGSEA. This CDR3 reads CSVVPNPYEQYF. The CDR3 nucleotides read TGCAGCGTTGTTCCGAACCCCTACGAGCAGTACTTC.

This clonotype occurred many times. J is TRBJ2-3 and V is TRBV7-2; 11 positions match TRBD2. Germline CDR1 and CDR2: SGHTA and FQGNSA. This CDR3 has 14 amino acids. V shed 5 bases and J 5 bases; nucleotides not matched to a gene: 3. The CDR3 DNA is TGTGCCAGCAGCCTACTAGCGGGGGTAGATACGCAGTATTTT. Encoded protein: CASSLLAGVDTQYF.

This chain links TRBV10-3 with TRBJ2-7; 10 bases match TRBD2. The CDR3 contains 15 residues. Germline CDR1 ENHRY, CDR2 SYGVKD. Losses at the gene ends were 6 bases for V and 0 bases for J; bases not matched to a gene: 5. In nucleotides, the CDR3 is TGTGCCATCAGGCCTAGCGGGGGCAGCTCCTACGAGCAGTACTTC. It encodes CAIRPSGGSSYEQYF.

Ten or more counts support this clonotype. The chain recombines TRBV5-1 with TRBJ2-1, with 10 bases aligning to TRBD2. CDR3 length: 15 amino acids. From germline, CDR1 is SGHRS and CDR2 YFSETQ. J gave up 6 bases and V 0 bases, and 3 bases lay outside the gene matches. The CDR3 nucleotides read TGCGCCAGCAGCTTGGTTCTAGCGGGGGTCAATGAGCAGTTCTTC. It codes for CASSLVLAGVNEQFF.

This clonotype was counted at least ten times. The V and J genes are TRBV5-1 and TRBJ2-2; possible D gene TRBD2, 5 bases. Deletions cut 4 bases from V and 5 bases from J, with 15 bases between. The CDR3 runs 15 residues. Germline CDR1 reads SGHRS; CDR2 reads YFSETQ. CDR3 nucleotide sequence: TGCGCCAGCAGCCCCGGTGTAGGGAGTACCGGGGAGCTGTTTTTT. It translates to CASSPGVGSTGELFF.

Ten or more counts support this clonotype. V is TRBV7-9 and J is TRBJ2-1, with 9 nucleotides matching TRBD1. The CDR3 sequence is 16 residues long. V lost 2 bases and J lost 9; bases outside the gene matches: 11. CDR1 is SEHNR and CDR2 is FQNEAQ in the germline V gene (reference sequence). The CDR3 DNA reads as TGTGCCAGCAGCTTAAATTACGACAGGGGGTATTTTGAGCAGTTCTTC. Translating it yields CASSLNYDRGYFEQFF.

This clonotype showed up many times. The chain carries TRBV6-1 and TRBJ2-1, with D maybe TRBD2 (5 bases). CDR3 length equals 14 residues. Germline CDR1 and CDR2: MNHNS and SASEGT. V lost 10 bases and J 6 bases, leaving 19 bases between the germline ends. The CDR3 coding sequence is TGTGCCACCACGGGGAACCCTAGGGTCAATGAGCAGTTCTTC. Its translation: CATTGNPRVNEQFF.

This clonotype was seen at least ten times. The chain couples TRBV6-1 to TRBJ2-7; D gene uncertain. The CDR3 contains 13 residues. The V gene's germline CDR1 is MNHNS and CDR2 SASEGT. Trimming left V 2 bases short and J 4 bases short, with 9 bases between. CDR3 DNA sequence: TGTGCCAGCAGTGAATGGGGTACGTACGAGCAGTACTTC. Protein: CASSEWGTYEQYF.

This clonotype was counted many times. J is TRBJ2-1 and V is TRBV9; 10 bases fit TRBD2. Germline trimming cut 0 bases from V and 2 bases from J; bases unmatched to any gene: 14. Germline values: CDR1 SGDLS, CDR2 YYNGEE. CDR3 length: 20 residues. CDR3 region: CASSVGSVAGGLTPYNEQFF. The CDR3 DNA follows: TGTGCCAGCAGCGTAGGGTCTGTAGCGGGGGGACTCACGCCCTACAATGAGCAGTTCTTC.

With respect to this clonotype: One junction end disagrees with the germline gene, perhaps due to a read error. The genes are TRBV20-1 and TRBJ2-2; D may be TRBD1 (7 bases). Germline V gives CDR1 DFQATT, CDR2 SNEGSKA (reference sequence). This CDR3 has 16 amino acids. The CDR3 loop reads CSDRDLQGGGTWELFF. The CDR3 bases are TGCAGTGATAGAGACCTTCAGGGGGGAGGCACCTGGGAGCTGTTTTTT.